The clone carrying this TCR beta chain was seen more than once but under ten times. Its antigen is unknown. V lost 3 bases, J lost 3 bases, and 12 bases lay in between. The CDR3 is made up of 15 amino acids. Germline V gene lookup returns CDR1 SGHTA and CDR2 FQGNSA. This entry is derived from a study of T cells after yellow fever vaccination. TCRdb called the 5' RACE reads again in MiXCR, with one record for every CDR3 protein. The sample has under 200,000 distinct CDR3 sequences, approximately 6.7% seen once; the top ten hold under 3%. The study's findings and limits: Booster sampling recovered most clones from primary vaccination (roughly 96% CD4, around 90% CD8).

The chain combines TRBV7-2 with TRBJ1-3, with D perhaps matching TRBD1 (5 bases). The TCR sequence derives from a young man who received the YFV17D yellow fever vaccine. The sequenced sample was CD4+ T cells sorted from PBMCs, obtained 5 days after the first yellow fever vaccination. CDR3: CASSFGRDFGNTIYF. The CDR3 DNA reads TGTGCCAGCAGCTTCGGCCGGGACTTTGGAAACACCATATATTTT. Using reference TRBV7-2 and TRBJ1-3 for the parts outside the CDR3, the full variable domain is GAGVSQSPSNKVTEKGKDVELRCDPISGHTALYWYRQSLGQGLEFLIYFQGNSAPDKSGLPSDRFSAERTGGSVSTLTIQRTQQEDSAVYLCASSFGRDFGNTIYFGEGSWLTVV.